This TCR beta chain was sequenced for a study of T cell responses to AZD1222 COVID-19 vaccine. Study-wide findings and caveats: Dominant CD4 TCR responses targeted spike regions 160-218 and 743-854. Only a handful of AZD1222 recipients were seropositive at baseline. Two doses of AZD1222 preceded a rise in Spike-specific TCR breadth and depth.

Repertoires were generated with immunoSEQ multiplex PCR, while TCRdb's copy carries only in-frame clones and drops some. The table lists approximately 150,000 clones, 94% of them singletons. As for this clone: Its antigen is undetermined.

Looked up from germline, CDR1 is MNHNS and CDR2 is SASEGT. The CDR3 is 16 residues long. The trim removed 1 base at V and 4 bases at J, leaving 9 bases unmatched. The sequence came from an adult in good health. The V call is TRBV6-1, the J call TRBJ1-2, with 7 nucleotides matching TRBD1. Sequences were derived from peripheral blood, sampled on day 0 of AZD1222 vaccination. For the CDR3, the DNA is TGTGCCAGCAGTGAAGGGGTTACAGGGGTGGCCTATGGCTACACCTTC. Translation: CASSEGVTGVAYGYTF.